The 10 T cell receptor beta chains given below trace back to one sample, sequenced in a study of T cell responses to AZD1222 COVID-19 vaccine. The data were produced by immunoSEQ multiplex PCR, yet TCRdb's version contains in-frame clones alone and is incomplete. The sample has approximately 150,000 clones, around 90% seen once. This sample comprised peripheral blood, obtained 28 days after the second AZD1222 dose. These receptor sequences come from an adult who received the AZD1222 COVID-19 vaccine.

The chain recombines TRBV7-2 with TRBJ1-1; D uncertain. The V end lost 2 bases, the J end lost 5 bases, and 18 bases lay between the germline ends. Germline values: CDR1 SGHTA, CDR2 FQGNSA. The CDR3 runs 16 residues. This CDR3 is CASSLWAGKRVTEAFF. CDR3 DNA sequence: TGTGCCAGCAGCTTATGGGCCGGCAAGAGGGTTACTGAAGCTTTCTTT.

J is TRBJ1-1 and V is TRBV5-5; weak D call: TRBD1 (5 bases). Germline assignment: CDR1 SGHKS and CDR2 YYEKEE (reference sequence). Deletions cut 4 bases from V and 1 base from J, with 11 bases between. The CDR3 spans 14 residues. The CDR3 here is CASSPDRQNTEAFF. DNA of the CDR3: TGTGCCAGCAGCCCTGACAGACAGAACACTGAAGCTTTCTTT.

The chain couples TRBV5-5 to TRBJ2-3; 10 positions match TRBD1. V gave up 5 bases and J gave up 1 base; unmatched junction bases: 10. Germline-derived CDR1 and CDR2 are SGHKS and YYEKEE (reference sequence). This CDR3 comprises 17 residues. This chain's CDR3 is CASSNGMGTGGTDTQYF. The CDR3 nucleotides read TGTGCCAGCAGTAACGGCATGGGGACAGGGGGCACAGATACGCAGTATTTT.

The chain couples TRBV18 to TRBJ1-2; D is ambiguous. Trimming stripped 6 bases from V and 3 bases from J, with 11 bases between. The CDR3 is 13 residues long. Germline lookup yields CDR1 KGHSH and CDR2 LQKENI. CDR3 nucleotide sequence: TGTGCCAGCTCCGATTCAGTGGACTATGGCTACACCTTC. Residues: CASSDSVDYGYTF.

This clone appeared a few times. This CDR3 is CASSYSIGGAGELFF. CDR3 sequence (DNA): TGTGCCAGCAGTTACTCGATTGGTGGGGCCGGGGAGCTGTTTTTT. The chain carries TRBV6-2 or TRBV6-3 and TRBJ2-2; D ambiguous. The CDR3 is 15 amino acids. V lost 0 bases to trimming and J lost 6 bases, with 11 bases between them. CDR1 is MNHEY and CDR2 is SVGEGT in the germline V gene.

The chain has TRBV3-1 (or the pseudogene TRBV3-2) and TRBJ2-3; 12 bases are shared with TRBD2. The CDR3 has 18 residues. Trimming cost V 4 bases and J 4 bases; bases outside gene matches: 12. The germline V gene has CDR1 LGHDT and CDR2 YNNKEL (reference sequence). The CDR3 loop is CASSLQRGLAGRADTQYF. In DNA form, the CDR3 reads TGTGCCAGCAGCCTTCAACGCGGACTAGCGGGACGCGCAGATACGCAGTATTTT.

This clone has only one observation. The CDR3 nucleotides are TGTGCCAGCAGCTTTTTTCCAGATACGCAGTATTTT. Protein: CASSFFPDTQYF. The gene calls are TRBV7-9 and TRBJ2-3; no firm D call. The CDR3 is 12 amino acids. V lost 3 bases and J 4 bases, leaving 5 bases between the germline ends. Per germline, CDR1 SEHNR and CDR2 FQNEAQ (reference sequence).

This chain joins TRBV30 and TRBJ2-1; 10 bases map to TRBD1. The CDR3 is 15 residues long. Germline CDR1 and CDR2: GTSNPN and SVGIG (reference sequence). V dropped 3 bases and J dropped 6; count of bases not matched to a gene: 8. The CDR3: CAWRETGGAGNEQFF. CDR3 nucleotide sequence: TGTGCCTGGAGAGAGACAGGGGGCGCTGGCAATGAGCAGTTCTTC.

As for this clone: Additional DNA sequences in this sample encode the identical CDR3. The V and J genes are TRBV12-3 or TRBV12-4 and TRBJ2-3; no definite D call. The V end was cut by 6 bases, the J end by 6 bases, with 10 bases between. This CDR3 spans 12 amino acids. The DNA of the CDR3 is TGTGCCAGCAGCTCCGACGCGGATACGCAGTATTTT. As protein: CASSSDADTQYF.

This clone was found a few times. V gene TRBV9 combines with J gene TRBJ2-7, with 7 bases that match TRBD1. Germline CDR1 is SGDLS and CDR2 is YYNGEE. With 0 bases clipped from V and 2 bases from J, the junction kept 11 bases outside the gene matches. The CDR3 extends over 17 amino acids. CDR3 amino acids: CASSVGLMGQPPYEQYF. The CDR3, as DNA: TGTGCCAGCAGCGTAGGGCTGATGGGACAGCCCCCCTACGAGCAGTACTTC. Full variable domain (remainder filled in from reference TRBV9 and TRBJ2-7): DSGVTQTPKHLITATGQRVTLRCSPRSGDLSVYWYQQSLDQGLQFLIQYYNGEERAKGNILERFSAQQFPDLHSELNLSSLELGDSALYFCASSVGLMGQPPYEQYFGPGTRLTVT.